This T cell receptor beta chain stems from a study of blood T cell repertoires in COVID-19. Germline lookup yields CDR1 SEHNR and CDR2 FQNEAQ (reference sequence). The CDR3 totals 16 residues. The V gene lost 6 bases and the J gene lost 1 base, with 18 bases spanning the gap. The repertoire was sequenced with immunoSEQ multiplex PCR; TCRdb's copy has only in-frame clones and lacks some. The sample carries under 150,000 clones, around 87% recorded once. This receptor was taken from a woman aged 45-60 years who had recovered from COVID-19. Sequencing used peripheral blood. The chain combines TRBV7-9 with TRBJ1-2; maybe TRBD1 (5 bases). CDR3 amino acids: CASRTLRGSFNYGYTF. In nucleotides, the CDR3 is TGTGCCAGCAGGACCTTGCGGGGGTCATTTAACTATGGCTACACCTTC.